These 14 T cell receptor beta chains share one sample of origin, sequenced in a study of somatic mutations in cytotoxic T cells in rheumatoid arthritis. Sequencing used immunoSEQ multiplex PCR; TCRdb keeps in-frame clones, though not all of them. This table has some 20,000 clones, about four fifths appearing once. Sequencing was performed on CD8+ T cells sorted from blood. The receptors shown here come from an adult with rheumatoid arthritis.

This clone was seen a handful of times. The gene calls are TRBV13 and TRBJ2-7; 7 bases map to TRBD1. The V gene end was trimmed by 5 bases and the J gene end by 7 bases; junction bases not matched to a gene: 11. The CDR3 spans 14 residues. Germline assignment: CDR1 PRHDT and CDR2 FYEKMQ (reference sequence). This CDR3 is CASSIGTAGGEQYF. The CDR3 nucleotides read TGTGCCAGCAGCATCGGGACAGCTGGCGGGGAGCAGTACTTC. The entire variable domain, with the rest obtained from reference TRBV13 and TRBJ2-7, is as follows: AAGVIQSPRHLIKEKRETATLKCYPIPRHDTVYWYQQGPGQDPQFLISFYEKMQSDKGSIPDRFSAQQFSDYHSELNMSSLELGDSALYFCASSIGTAGGEQYFGPGTRLTVT.

Only a few counts were recorded for this clone. This sequence joins TRBV13 and TRBJ2-1, with D possibly called TRBD1 or TRBD2 (5 bases each). In germline, CDR1 is PRHDT, CDR2 FYEKMQ (reference sequence). V gave up 5 bases and J gave up 8 bases, with 10 bases separating them. The CDR3 covers 12 residues. The DNA for the CDR3 is TGTGCCAGCAGCATGGGACGGTATGAGCAGTTCTTC. Encoded protein: CASSMGRYEQFF.

The CDR3 DNA reads as TGTGCCAGCAGTTTATCCCAGGCCCTTAGCTACGAGCAGTACTTC. It translates to CASSLSQALSYEQYF. The V and J genes are TRBV27 and TRBJ2-7; D unclear. Germline CDR1 MNHEY, CDR2 SMNVEV (reference sequence). V was pared by 0 bases and J by 3 bases, with 12 bases between. This CDR3 is built from 15 residues.

V gene TRBV19 combines with J gene TRBJ2-7, with 8 bases identical to TRBD1. The V gene's germline CDR1 is LNHDA and CDR2 SQIVND (reference sequence). With V trimmed by 6 bases and J by 3 bases, 7 bases remained unmatched. This CDR3 is 14 amino acids long. This chain's CDR3 is CASSPGQANYEQYF. The DNA for the CDR3 is TGTGCCAGTAGCCCGGGACAGGCTAACTACGAGCAGTACTTC.

This rearrangement joins TRBV7-9 to TRBJ1-6; 8 bases agree with TRBD1. V was pared by 5 bases and J by 0 bases, with 3 bases of the junction left unmatched. CDR1 is SEHNR, CDR2 FQNEAQ, per germline (reference sequence). This CDR3 comprises 16 residues. This CDR3 is CASSRQGSSYNSPLHF. Written as DNA, the CDR3 is TGTGCCAGCAGCCGACAGGGGAGCTCCTATAATTCACCCCTCCACTTT.

The chain couples TRBV4-3 to TRBJ2-1, with 8 bases fitting TRBD2. V was clipped by 1 base and J by 1 base; unmatched bases: 9. This CDR3 contains 18 residues. CDR1 and CDR2 from the germline V gene are LGHNA and YSLEER. CDR3 protein: CASSQGPGREASYNEQFF. CDR3 DNA sequence: TGCGCCAGCAGCCAAGGGCCGGGGCGGGAGGCGTCCTACAATGAGCAGTTCTTC.

This chain uses TRBV5-6 with TRBJ2-1; possible D gene TRBD2, 6 bases. Looked up from germline, CDR1 is SGHDT and CDR2 is YYEEEE. Trimming shortened V by 2 bases and J by 6 bases, and 21 bases separated the two germline ends. The CDR3 is 17 residues long. The CDR3 region has the DNA TGTGCCAGCAGCTTCGGGCTAGCCGGGGACTTAGGCAATGAGCAGTTCTTC. It is translated as CASSFGLAGDLGNEQFF.

CDR3 DNA: TGTGCCACCAGCAGAGATCCGGGTTTTTCTCTGAGTCGGAGGGCAAGTTACAATGAGCAGTTCTTC. Translated: CATSRDPGFSLSRRASYNEQFF. The chain carries TRBV15 and TRBJ2-1, with TRBD2 as a possible D gene (6 bases). CDR1 and CDR2 from the germline V gene are LNHNV and YYDKDF (reference sequence). Trimming cost V 0 bases and J 4 bases, with 31 bases left between them. CDR3 length: 22 residues.

This rearrangement joins TRBV5-6 to TRBJ1-4; 8 bases agree with TRBD1. The CDR3 is 15 amino acids. Germline-derived CDR1 and CDR2 are SGHDT and YYEEEE. The ends lost 2 bases at V and 7 bases at J; junction bases unmatched: 7. CDR3 in amino acids: CASSFAGGSSEKLFF. CDR3 bases: TGTGCCAGCAGCTTCGCAGGGGGCTCTAGTGAAAAACTGTTTTTT.

The chain uses TRBV4-1 and TRBJ2-2, with unresolved D. The CDR3 is 13 residues long. V shed 0 bases and J shed 8 bases, with 7 bases lying between them. Germline-derived CDR1 and CDR2 are MGHRA and YSYEKL. The CDR3 DNA sequence: TGCGCCAGCAGCCAAGAGAGGTTTGGGGAGCTGTTTTTT. Amino acids: CASSQERFGELFF.

CDR3 sequence: CASSAGQRNSYNSPLHF. Here the CDR3 DNA reads TGTGCCAGCAGCGCAGGACAGCGAAACTCCTATAATTCACCCCTCCACTTT. The genes are TRBV5-6 and TRBJ1-6; D may be TRBD1 (6 bases). This CDR3 is built from 17 residues. V was clipped by 4 bases and J by 0 bases, with 14 bases between them. Germline V gene sequence: CDR1 SGHDT, CDR2 YYEEEE.

The rearrangement links TRBV29-1 to TRBJ2-1; D might be TRBD1 (6 bases). Looked up from germline, CDR1 is SQVTM and CDR2 is ANQGSEA. The CDR3 is 12 residues long. The germline V and J ends were trimmed by 4 bases and 12 bases, with 16 bases remaining between them. CDR3 region: CSVVPDSSGQFF. The CDR3 nucleotides are TGCAGCGTTGTCCCGGACAGCTCAGGGCAGTTCTTC.

The V and J genes are TRBV4-1 and TRBJ1-5, with a possible D match to TRBD1 (5 bases). Germline values: CDR1 MGHRA, CDR2 YSYEKL. V was clipped by 8 bases and J by 2 bases, with 16 bases between them. The CDR3 contains 15 residues. CDR3 DNA: TGCGCCAGCTACCAAGGGGTCTCGGGCAATCAGCCCCAGCATTTT. It translates to CASYQGVSGNQPQHF.

The chain joins TRBV23-1 to TRBJ1-2; 10 nucleotides align to TRBD1. TRBV23-1 is an ORF, with its function uncertain. J lost 4 bases, V lost 5 bases, and 4 bases had no gene match. There are 14 residues in the CDR3. This chain's CDR3 is CASSTRDRGYGYTF. The CDR3 nucleotides read TGCGCCAGCAGTACGAGGGACAGGGGCTATGGCTACACCTTC.